Listed below are T cell receptor beta chains from one sample, sequenced in a study of PD-L1 blockade in urothelial cancer. The table came from immunoSEQ multiplex PCR; TCRdb's copy has only in-frame clones and leaves some out. This sample has 55,000 to 85,000 clones, with 85% to 90% found just once. The material sequenced was PBMCs, taken around atezolizumab (anti-PD-L1) treatment. These receptors originate from a man in his 60s with urothelial cancer. CDR3s include the opening cysteine and the closing phenylalanine or tryptophan. D genes are given only for firm matches. Clone size appears in some rows only: once, few, many, or a class for an expanded clone.

clone size	V gene	D gene	J gene	CDR3 DNA	CDR3 protein
NA	TRBV2	NA	TRBJ1-5	TGTGCCAGCAATGAGGACACGAGCAATCAGCCCCAGCATTTT	CASNEDTSNQPQHF
few	TRBV7-6	NA	TRBJ1-3	TGTGCCAGCAGCTTAGAAACGGGTGGTGGAAACACCATATATTTT	CASSLETGGGNTIYF
NA	TRBV9	NA	TRBJ2-3	TGTGCCAGCAGCGTAGGGACAGCAGATACGCAGTATTTT	CASSVGTADTQYF
NA	TRBV25-1	NA	TRBJ1-2	TGTGCCAGCAGTTTTGGAGTATGGGATGGCTACACCTTC	CASSFGVWDGYTF
NA	TRBV11-2	NA	TRBJ2-7	TGTGCCAGCAGCATAGTCAGGGTCCCCTACTACGAGCAGTACTTC	CASSIVRVPYYEQYF
NA	TRBV7-2	TRBD2	TRBJ2-5	TGTGCCAGCAGCTATAGCGGGAGCGCCGAGACCCAGTACTTC	CASSYSGSAETQYF
few	TRBV10-3	NA	TRBJ1-4	TGTGCCAAACAAACGCCCTTTGAAAAACTGTTTTTT	CAKQTPFEKLFF
once	TRBV4-1	TRBD1	TRBJ1-2	TGCGCCAGCAGCCCCCTTGCAGGGGGGAACTATGGCTACACCTTC	CASSPLAGGNYGYTF
NA	TRBV7-7	TRBD2	TRBJ2-7	TGTGCCAGCAGCCCCCCAGGTAGCGGGAGCTACGAGCAGTACTTC	CASSPPGSGSYEQYF
NA	TRBV7-6	TRBD2	TRBJ2-1	TGTGCCAGCAGCCACACTAGCGGGGGGGCCGGGGAGCAGTTCTTC	CASSHTSGGAGEQFF
NA	TRBV11-2	NA	TRBJ1-4	TGTGCCAGCAGCCCAATTAACAGCAGTTTTTTT	CASSPINSSFF
few	TRBV7-2	TRBD2	TRBJ2-7	TGTGCCAGCAGCTCCCCTCGGGGACTAGCTCTCTACGAGCAGTACTTC	CASSSPRGLALYEQYF
NA	TRBV9	TRBD1	TRBJ1-2	TGTGCCAGCAGCGCGGCTCGTGGACAGGGAGCTAACTATGGCTACACCTTC	CASSAARGQGANYGYTF
once	TRBV7-2	NA	TRBJ2-3	TGTGCCAGCAGCATACTGCGGGATACGCAGTATTTT	CASSILRDTQYF
NA	TRBV7-9	TRBD1	TRBJ2-7	TGTGCCAGCAGCCGAGGGGACAGGGAAACCTACGAGCAGTACTTC	CASSRGDRETYEQYF